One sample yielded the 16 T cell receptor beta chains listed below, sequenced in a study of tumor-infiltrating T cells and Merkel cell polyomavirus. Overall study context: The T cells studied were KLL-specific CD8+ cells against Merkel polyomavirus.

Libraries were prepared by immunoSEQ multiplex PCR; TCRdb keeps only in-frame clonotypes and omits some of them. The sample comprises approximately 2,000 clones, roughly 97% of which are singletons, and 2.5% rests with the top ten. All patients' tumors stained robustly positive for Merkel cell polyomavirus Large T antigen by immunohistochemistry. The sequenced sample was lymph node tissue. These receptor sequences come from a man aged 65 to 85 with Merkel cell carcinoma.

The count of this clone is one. As DNA, the CDR3 is TGTGCCAGCAGTTCCAGGGGGTTGAACACTGAAGCTTTCTTT. This sequence encodes CASSSRGLNTEAFF. This sequence joins TRBV27 and TRBJ1-1; 7 bases fit TRBD1. There are 14 residues in the CDR3. The V gene end was trimmed by 4 bases and the J gene end by 0 bases; junction bases not matched to a gene: 2. Germline V lookup: CDR1 MNHEY, CDR2 SMNVEV (reference sequence).

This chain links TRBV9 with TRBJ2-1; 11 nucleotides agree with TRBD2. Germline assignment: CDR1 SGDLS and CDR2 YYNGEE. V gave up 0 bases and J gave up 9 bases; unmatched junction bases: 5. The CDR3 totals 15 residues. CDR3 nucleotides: TGTGCCAGCAGCGTAGCACTAGCGGGAGCAGGTGAGCAGTTCTTC. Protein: CASSVALAGAGEQFF.

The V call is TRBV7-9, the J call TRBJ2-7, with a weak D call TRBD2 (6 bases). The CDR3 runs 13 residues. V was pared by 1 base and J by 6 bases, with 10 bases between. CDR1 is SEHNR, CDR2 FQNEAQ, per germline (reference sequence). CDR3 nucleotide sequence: TGTGCCAGCAGCTTAGGGGCGGGGCGCGAGCAGTACTTC. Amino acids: CASSLGAGREQYF. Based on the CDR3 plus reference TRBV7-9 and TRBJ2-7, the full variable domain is DTGVSQNPRHKITKRGQNVTFRCDPISEHNRLYWYRQTLGQGPEFLTYFQNEAQLEKSRLLSDRFSAERPKGSFSTLEIQRTEQGDSAMYLCASSLGAGREQYFGPGTRLTVT.

The CDR3 sequence is CAWSVLQGRTEAFF. Here the CDR3 DNA reads TGTGCCTGGAGTGTACTGCAGGGAAGAACTGAAGCTTTCTTT. The chain carries TRBV30 and TRBJ1-1, with D possibly being TRBD1 (5 bases). Germline CDR1 reads GTSNPN; CDR2 reads SVGIG (reference sequence). This CDR3 has 14 residues. Trimming took 0 bases from V and 5 from J, leaving 13 bases between them.

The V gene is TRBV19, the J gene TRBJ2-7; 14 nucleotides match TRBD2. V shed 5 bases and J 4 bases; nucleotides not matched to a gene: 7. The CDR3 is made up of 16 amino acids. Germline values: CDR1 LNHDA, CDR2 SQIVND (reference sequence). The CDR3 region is CASSLGTSGSRYEQYF. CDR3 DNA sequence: TGTGCCAGTAGTCTAGGGACTAGCGGGAGCAGGTACGAGCAGTACTTC.

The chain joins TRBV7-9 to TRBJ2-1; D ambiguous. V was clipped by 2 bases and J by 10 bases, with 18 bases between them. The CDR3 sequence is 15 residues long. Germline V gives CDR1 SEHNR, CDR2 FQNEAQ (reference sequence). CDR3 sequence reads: CASSLTPTSRGEQFF. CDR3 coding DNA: TGTGCCAGCAGCTTAACTCCCACTTCGCGAGGCGAGCAGTTCTTC. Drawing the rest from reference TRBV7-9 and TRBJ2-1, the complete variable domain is DTGVSQNPRHKITKRGQNVTFRCDPISEHNRLYWYRQTLGQGPEFLTYFQNEAQLEKSRLLSDRFSAERPKGSFSTLEIQRTEQGDSAMYLCASSLTPTSRGEQFFGPGTRLTVL.

Here the CDR3 reads CASNTGWNTEAFF. The CDR3 bases are TGTGCCAGCAACACGGGATGGAACACTGAAGCTTTCTTT. The chain uses TRBV7-2 and TRBJ1-1; D ambiguous. CDR1 is SGHTA, CDR2 FQGNSA, per germline. V shed 7 bases and J shed 1 base, with 10 bases lying between them. CDR3 length: 13 amino acids.

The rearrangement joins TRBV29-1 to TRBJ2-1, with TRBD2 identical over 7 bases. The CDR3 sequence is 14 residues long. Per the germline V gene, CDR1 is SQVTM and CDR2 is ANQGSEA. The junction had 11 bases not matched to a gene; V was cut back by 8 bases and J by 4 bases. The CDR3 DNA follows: TGCAGCCCTGGTTCAGCGGGACCTTACAATGAGCAGTTCTTC. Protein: CSPGSAGPYNEQFF.

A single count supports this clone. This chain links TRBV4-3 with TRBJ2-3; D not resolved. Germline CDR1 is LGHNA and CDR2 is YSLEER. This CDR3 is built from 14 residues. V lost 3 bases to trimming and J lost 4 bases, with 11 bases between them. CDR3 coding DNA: TGCGCCAGCAGCCAGCAGAGAAGCGCAGATACGCAGTATTTT. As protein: CASSQQRSADTQYF.

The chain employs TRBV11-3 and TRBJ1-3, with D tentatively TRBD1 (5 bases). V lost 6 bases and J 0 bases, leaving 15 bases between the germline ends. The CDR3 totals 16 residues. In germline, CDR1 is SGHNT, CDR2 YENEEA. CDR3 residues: CASRDSGKGSGNTIYF. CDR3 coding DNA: TGTGCCAGCAGAGACTCAGGGAAGGGCTCTGGAAACACCATATATTTT.

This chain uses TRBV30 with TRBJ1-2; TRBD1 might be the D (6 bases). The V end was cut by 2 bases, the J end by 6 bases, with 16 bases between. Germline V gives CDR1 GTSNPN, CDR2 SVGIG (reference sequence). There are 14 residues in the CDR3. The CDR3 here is CAWSLIQGRHGYTF. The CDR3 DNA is TGTGCCTGGAGTCTAATACAGGGAAGACATGGCTACACCTTC. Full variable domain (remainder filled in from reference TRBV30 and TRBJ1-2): SQTIHQWPATLVQPVGSPLSLECTVEGTSNPNLYWYRQAAGRGLQLLFYSVGIGQISSEVPQNLSASRPQDRQFILSSKKLLLSDSGFYLCAWSLIQGRHGYTFGSGTRLTVV.

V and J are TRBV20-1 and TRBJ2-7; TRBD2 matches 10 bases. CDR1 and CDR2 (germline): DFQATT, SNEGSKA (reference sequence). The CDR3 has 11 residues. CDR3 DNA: TGCGGACTAGCGGTAAACTACGAGCAGTACTTC. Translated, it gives CGLAVNYEQYF.

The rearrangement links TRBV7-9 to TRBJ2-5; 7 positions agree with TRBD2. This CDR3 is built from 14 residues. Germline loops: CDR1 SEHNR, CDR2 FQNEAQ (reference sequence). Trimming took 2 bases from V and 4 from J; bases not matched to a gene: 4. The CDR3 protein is CASSLPGGAETQYF. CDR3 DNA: TGTGCCAGCAGCTTACCGGGAGGCGCAGAGACCCAGTACTTC.

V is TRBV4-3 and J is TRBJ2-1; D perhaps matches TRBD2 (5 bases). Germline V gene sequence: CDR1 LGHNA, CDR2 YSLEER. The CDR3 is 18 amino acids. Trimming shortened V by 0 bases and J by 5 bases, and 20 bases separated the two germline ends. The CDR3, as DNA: TGCGCCAGCAGCCAAGATTTCAGCGGCCCCACACCCCACAATGAGCAGTTCTTC. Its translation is CASSQDFSGPTPHNEQFF.

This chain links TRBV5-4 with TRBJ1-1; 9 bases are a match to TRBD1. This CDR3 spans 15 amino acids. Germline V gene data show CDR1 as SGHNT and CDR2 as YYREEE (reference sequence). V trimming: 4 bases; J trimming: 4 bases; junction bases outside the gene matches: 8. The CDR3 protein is CASSVVGDRATEAFF. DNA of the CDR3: TGTGCCAGCAGCGTCGTGGGGGACAGGGCCACTGAAGCTTTCTTT.

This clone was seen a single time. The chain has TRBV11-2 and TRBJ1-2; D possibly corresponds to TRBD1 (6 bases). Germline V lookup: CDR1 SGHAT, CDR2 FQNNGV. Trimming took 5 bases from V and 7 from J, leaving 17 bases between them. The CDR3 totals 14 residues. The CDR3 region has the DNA TGTGCCAGCAGCCCCCAGCAGGGGAGGGTTGGCTACACCTTC. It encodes CASSPQQGRVGYTF.